This TCR beta chain was captured in a study of blood T cell repertoires in COVID-19 (dated by TCRdb to 2020 to 2021). Regarding the study in general: The collaborator samples originated in the United States, Italy and Spain and spanned the acute and convalescent phases of COVID-19. The prospective study material was composed of cDNA or gDNA derived from T cells, B-cell-depleted T cells, or PBMCs. Subjects who had been exposed to COVID-19, were actively infected with it, or had recovered from it provided the deeply sampled blood TCRbeta repertoires that made up the dataset. The repertoires were made available in a free public database intended to serve as a resource for research on the immune response to SARS-CoV-2. The samples were drawn from the first 160 participants of the ongoing ImmuneRACE study and from 1,254 subjects provided by 6 global collaborators. A de-identified subject ID, COVID-19 status, age in years and sex were almost always included in the sample metadata. Where HLA class I and class II types were available, the types were taken from metadata supplied by the sample provider, not from assay-based typing.

What the authors observed across the whole study: The quantity of clinical and demographic metadata differed by source and by participant and was supplied without curation.

Enrolling through a virtual design, the prospective study's participants ranged in age from roughly 18 to 89 years and lived across around 25 United States geographic areas. To assign participants to cohorts, the prospective study relied on clinical history that participants themselves reported in a screening survey and a study questionnaire. In the prospective study, mobile phlebotomists collected whole blood, serum and a nasopharyngeal or oropharyngeal swab from each participant. Over a roughly two-month period, participants in the prospective study had the option of providing additional blood draws and questionnaires. Before DNA extraction, prospective study blood samples were shipped either frozen or at room temperature. The immunoSEQ Assay, a bias-controlled multiplex PCR, was used to amplify TCRbeta CDR3 regions from genomic DNA. In the authors' own workflow: Within the assay, amplification of reference gene primers was used to estimate how many nucleated cells each sample contained. To quantify the absolute abundance of each unique TCRbeta CDR3 rearrangement, sequence reads were collapsed and filtered. For each sample, productive Simpson clonality was calculated as the square root of Simpson's diversity index across productive rearrangements. This is the immuneACCESS table as TCRdb keeps it, with only in-frame sequences that have V and J called. A part of the clones is gone; compared with another copy, unresolved V genes explain less than half, and the rest is unexplained. V, J and clone size were drawn from that table, and D and trimming were deduced from the DNA. This sample comprises 400,000 to 550,000 clones, about 90% of them detected only once. Of the sample, about 2.1% is held by the ten largest clones.

In the case of this clone: The clone's antigen remains unknown. Per-base qualities were not stored, and no clone one base away is much larger.

Based on the germline V gene, the CDR1 and CDR2 sequences are SNHLY and FYNNEI. V loses 4 bases of germline sequence and J loses 7 bases, and the interval between the two ends is 16 bases. The CDR3 runs 14 amino acids, cysteine and phenylalanine included. The read is trimmed to its CDR3 DNA, 42 bases read in frame from base 1. The source is a woman younger than 30 with acute COVID-19. The sample comprised PBMCs or T cells enriched from blood (not recorded which). This sequence uses TRBV2 and TRBJ2-5, with TRBD1 tentatively as D gene (6 bases match). The CDR3 protein: CASSVQGQGGTQYF. The sequence in DNA is TGTGCCAGCAGTGTACAGGGACAAGGAGGGACCCAGTACTTC.